This T cell receptor (beta chain) was found in a study of T cells in Graves' hyperthyroidism and ophthalmopathy. The CDR3 consists of 15 residues. Germline CDR1 MNHEY, CDR2 SMNVEV (reference sequence). V shed 5 bases and J shed 1 base, with 14 bases lying between them. This clonotype was picked up many times. Diagnoses rested on clinical symptoms, serum thyroxine and TRAb, thyroid ultrasound and orbital computed tomography. The PBMCs studied were ones that came from 8 to 10 ml fresh peripheral blood. Researchers amplified the TCR beta CDR3 regions from RNA transcripts. In the first-round RT-PCR of the TCR CDR3, the HTBI primer set was used. TCRdb reprocessed the multiplex PCR reads via MiXCR and lists one record per CDR3 protein. The sample has under 300,000 distinct CDR3 sequences, less than 15% seen once.

The chain links TRBV27 to TRBJ1-1, with TRBD1 as a possible D gene (6 bases). Sequencing was done on a sample of blood. The sequence was collected from a woman aged 40 to 50 with Graves' hyperthyroidism that later progressed to Graves' ophthalmopathy. CDR3 coding DNA: TGTGCCAGCAGTAAAACCGGGACACGGAACACTGAAGCTTTCTTT. Its protein is CASSKTGTRNTEAFF.